This entry features one T cell receptor (beta chain) sequence. No antigen is known for it. No per-base quality is available; no much larger clone lies one base away. Library generation was performed with 5' RACE. TCRdb shows the sequencer as Illumina HiSeq 2500. A second PCR of roughly 7 to 12 cycles was run with a J-beta primer mix and a sample-barcoded 5' primer. A unique molecular identifier was introduced onto each TCR beta cDNA molecule by a template-switch 5' adaptor carrying 12 random nucleotides. At least 2.5 million CDR3-containing paired-end reads were obtained from each sample. First-strand cDNA was synthesized from all RNA with the Mint cDNA synthesis kit, primed by a TRBC-specific oligonucleotide. Following uracil-DNA glycosylase treatment, all cDNA underwent a first 18-cycle PCR with the universal primers M1SS and BC2_uni_R. As for the original processing: Normalization of each sample was performed by random selection of 1 million high-quality reads, each carrying a distinct molecular identifier. Instead of being binned into consensus sequences, reads with shared molecular identifiers were discarded. MiTCR, with a Q25 quality threshold and the strictest error-elimination algorithm, was used for CDR3 identification, clonotype clustering and error correction. Lower-bound total TCR beta diversity was estimated with a nonparametric unseen species model using Euler transformation. In TCRdb, the public reads were trimmed at Q25 with fastp and aligned with MiXCR, with productive beta chains retained. Each entry merges the rows of one CDR3 protein and shows their most common DNA and genes. The V and J calls, along with clone size, are taken from TCRdb and not from the paper's own processing. This sample gives roughly 800,000 distinct CDR3 sequences in total; roughly 25% of them show up just once. The ten largest clones take up under 3% of the sample.

This entry comes from a study of blood T cells in healthy people across ages (dated by TCRdb to the mid-2010s). Broadly, across the study: In model experiments, template switching captured roughly one uniquely barcoded TCR beta cDNA molecule for every two T cells. The study measured age-related changes in TCR beta repertoire diversity using deep sequencing normalized with unique cDNA molecular identifiers. The donors were divided into four age groups: young (average about 16 years), middle-aged (around 37), aged (about 60) and long-lived (around 87). The study analyzed two additional independent replicas of 1 million unique cDNA reads from the same blood draw for two donors, one aged 18 to 29 and one aged 80 or older.

Systemically healthy Caucasian individuals from Russia, over 30 in total and aged about 6 to 100 years, were included as donors. Around 10 milliliters of peripheral blood were drawn from each donor into EDTA-treated Vacutainer tubes. Ficoll-Paque density-gradient centrifugation was used to isolate PBMCs, with at least 7 million per sample. Trizol reagent was used to extract total RNA from the PBMCs, yielding at least 5 micrograms per sample. Naive CD45RAhigh/CD27high T cell percentages were measured by flow cytometry on a PBMC aliquot from every donor. Study-wide findings and limitations: Compared with the aged group, more naive CD4+ T cells, fewer expanded clones and increased TCR diversity were shown by the long-lived group, suggesting age selection. Estimates of total diversity based on one million sequenced T cells were considered lower bounds and underestimates. Bulk unsorted PBMC profiling prevented conclusive comparison of naive and antigen-experienced compartments. Observed TCR beta diversity per million T cells fell roughly linearly with age, and a significant reduction was already apparent by age roughly 40. The percentage of naive T cells measured by flow cytometry correlated strongly with observed TCR beta diversity. Because the CMV infection status of the donors was unknown, age-related changes in expanded clonotypes may potentially have been confounded.

The germline V gene specifies MDHEN as CDR1 and SYDVKM as CDR2. The CDR3, from cysteine to phenylalanine, totals 16 residues. Just CDR3 DNA is preserved here, 48 bases in frame from base 1. The data also belong to a second study, concerning T cells of mothers and their children. In that second paper, the authors write: Nine systemically healthy Caucasian individuals served as donors, namely three mothers together with their six children. cDNA synthesis consumed the entire amount of extracted RNA, loaded at about 1.5 ug RNA in each 15 ul reaction. In the second PCR, the M1S primer added sample barcodes and 2-4 random nucleotides. Over 8.5 million TCR beta CDR3 reads came from each mother, compared with millions of reads from each child. In both related and unrelated pairs, thymic selection shapes the output of TCR recombination in a similar way, with inherited differences having only a minor effect. Related mother-child pairs always showed normalized repertoire overlap that was slightly higher than in unrelated mother-child pairs, though the difference was never significant. Persistent microchimeric T cell clones were not detected, at a sensitivity of roughly 100 clones per million clonotypes. Deep NGS was used in the study to compare the TCR beta repertoires of mothers and children and to look for features that separate related mother-child pairs from unrelated individuals. On average, the children were around 11 +/- 4 years old, while the mothers were around 42 +/- 4 years old. Libraries were sequenced on Illumina HiSeq 2000 with 100+100 nt paired-end reads after adapter ligation with NEBNext reagents. To prevent cross-contamination, the mother and child libraries were prepared a month apart and were sequenced in separate runs. For each donor, somewhere between roughly 450,000 and 2,100,000 distinct TCR beta clonotypes were identified. Naive TCR beta clonotypes were estimated from low-frequency clonotypes matched to each donor's FACS-determined naive share, without sorting.

Sequencing was performed on blood. The sequence links TRBV28 to TRBJ2-5; 10 central bases correspond to TRBD2. Judging by the DNA end, TRBJ2-1 fits better; the J call may be wrong. This TCR was recovered from a boy between 10 and 17 years old in good health. CDR3 protein: CASSFRWTSGHNEQFF. The sequenced DNA: TGTGCCAGCAGTTTCCGTTGGACTAGCGGCCACAATGAGCAGTTCTTC.